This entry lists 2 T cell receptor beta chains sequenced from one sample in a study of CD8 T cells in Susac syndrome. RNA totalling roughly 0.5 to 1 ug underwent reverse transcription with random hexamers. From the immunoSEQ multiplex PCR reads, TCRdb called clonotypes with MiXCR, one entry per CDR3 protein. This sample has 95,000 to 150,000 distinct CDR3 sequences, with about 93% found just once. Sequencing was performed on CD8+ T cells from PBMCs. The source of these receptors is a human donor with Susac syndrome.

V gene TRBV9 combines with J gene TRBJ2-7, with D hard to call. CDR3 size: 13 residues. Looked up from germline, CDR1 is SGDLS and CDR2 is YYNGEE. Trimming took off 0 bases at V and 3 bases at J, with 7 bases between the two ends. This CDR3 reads CASSVEDGYEQYF. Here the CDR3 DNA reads TGTGCCAGCAGCGTAGAGGACGGCTACGAGCAGTACTTC.

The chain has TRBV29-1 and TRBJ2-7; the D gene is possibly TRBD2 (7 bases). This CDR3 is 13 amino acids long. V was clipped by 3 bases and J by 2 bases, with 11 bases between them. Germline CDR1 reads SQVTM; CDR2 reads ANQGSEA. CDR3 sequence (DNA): TGCAGCGTTGAGGAGGGGGGGACCTACGAGCAGTACTTC. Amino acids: CSVEEGGTYEQYF.